What follows are 5 T cell receptor beta chains derived from one specimen sequenced in a study of T cells in Graves' hyperthyroidism and ophthalmopathy. TCR beta CDR3 regions were amplified from RNA. The TCR CDR3 first-round RT-PCR relied on the HTBI primer set. TCRdb reanalysed the multiplex PCR reads using MiXCR and keeps one entry per CDR3 protein. This sample has under 450,000 distinct CDR3 sequences, with less than 20% found just once. What was sequenced was blood. These TCRs come from a woman younger than 35 with Graves' hyperthyroidism.

J is TRBJ2-7 and V is TRBV4-2, with 9 bases matching TRBD2. CDR1 is LGHNA, CDR2 YNFKEQ, per germline. V dropped 0 bases and J dropped 9; count of bases not matched to a gene: 15. The CDR3 has 17 residues. CDR3 nucleotides: TGTGCCAGCAGCCAAGATTCGACTAGCGGCGAAGGTTTGGGGCAGTACTTC. Protein: CASSQDSTSGEGLGQYF.

Ten or more counts support this clonotype. This rearrangement joins TRBV28 to TRBJ1-6; possible D gene TRBD1, 5 bases. The CDR3 extends over 14 amino acids. The germline CDR1 and CDR2 sequences are MDHEN and SYDVKM. Trimming shortened V by 4 bases and J by 6 bases, and 10 bases separated the two germline ends. CDR3 nucleotides: TGTGCCAGCAGTTCCGGGACGGTTAATTCACCCCTCCACTTT. This encodes CASSSGTVNSPLHF.

This clonotype was counted at least ten times. The rearrangement joins TRBV6-1 to TRBJ1-2; tentative D call: TRBD1 (5 bases). There are 18 residues in the CDR3. The V gene's germline CDR1 is MNHNS and CDR2 SASEGT. V was shortened by 8 bases and J by 5 bases, with 30 bases between the two germline ends. Here the CDR3 DNA reads TGTGCCAGCGGAGGTGAGACAGCCGGTTACGTGAAGGGATATGGCTACACCTTC. Translation: CASGGETAGYVKGYGYTF.

The sample holds many counts of this clonotype. The chain's CDR3 is CSATPGPERDTQYF. In nucleotides, the CDR3 is TGCAGTGCTACTCCGGGACCCGAGAGAGATACGCAGTATTTT. The V and J genes are TRBV20-1 and TRBJ2-3; D may be TRBD1 or TRBD2 (5 bases each). In germline, CDR1 is DFQATT, CDR2 SNEGSKA (reference sequence). The CDR3 consists of 14 residues. Trimming left V 4 bases short and J 5 bases short, with 16 bases between.

Details on this clonotype: The CDR3 carries no conserved terminal phenylalanine or tryptophan, so it likely arises from a read error. The V call is TRBV4-1, the J call TRBJ1-1; TRBD1 matches at 8 bases. The CDR3 spans 13 residues. After removal of 10 bases from V and 2 bases from J, the junction contained 6 bases not matched to a gene. The germline V gene has CDR1 MGHRA and CDR2 YSYEKL. This CDR3 reads CAIAGGPNTEAFL. The CDR3 DNA reads TGCGCCATAGCAGGGGGCCCTAACACTGAAGCTTTCCTT.